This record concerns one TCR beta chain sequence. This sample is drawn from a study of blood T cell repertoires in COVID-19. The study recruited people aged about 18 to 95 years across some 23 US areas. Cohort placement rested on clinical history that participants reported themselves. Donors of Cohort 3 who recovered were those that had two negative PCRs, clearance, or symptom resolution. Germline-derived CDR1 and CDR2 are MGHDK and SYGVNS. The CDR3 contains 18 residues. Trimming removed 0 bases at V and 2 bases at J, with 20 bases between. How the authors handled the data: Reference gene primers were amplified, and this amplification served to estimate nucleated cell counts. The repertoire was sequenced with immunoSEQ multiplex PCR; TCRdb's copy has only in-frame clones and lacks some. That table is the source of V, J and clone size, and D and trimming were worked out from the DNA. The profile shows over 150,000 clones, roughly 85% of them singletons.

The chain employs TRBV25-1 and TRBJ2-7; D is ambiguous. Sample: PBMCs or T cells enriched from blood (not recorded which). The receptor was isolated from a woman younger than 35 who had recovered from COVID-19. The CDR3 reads CASSEYWAFASPTYEQYF. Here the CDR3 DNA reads TGTGCCAGCAGTGAATATTGGGCGTTCGCGTCGCCTACCTACGAGCAGTACTTC.